This section outlines one TCR beta chain sequence together with its context. The CDR3 is 13 residues long. Germline V lookup: CDR1 ENHRY, CDR2 SYGVKD. Trimming stripped 4 bases from V and 2 bases from J, with 8 bases between. The data were produced by immunoSEQ multiplex PCR, yet TCRdb's version contains in-frame clones alone and is incomplete. The sample has more than 85,000 clones, 94% seen once. These data belong to a study of T cell changes during pregnancy in multiple sclerosis. The chain recombines TRBV10-3 with TRBJ2-5, with TRBD1 as a possible D gene (5 bases). The sequence derives from a female donor with multiple sclerosis, enrolled in a pregnancy study. The sequencing here drew on peripheral blood, taken before pregnancy. The CDR3 protein is CAISGQGQETQYF. In DNA form, the CDR3 reads TGTGCCATCAGTGGGCAGGGTCAAGAGACCCAGTACTTC.